The entry below gives a single TCR beta chain sequence along with its context. Its antigen remains unknown. The primer mix had 60 Vbeta and 13 Jbeta primers. Generated by immunoSEQ multiplex PCR, the TCRdb table keeps only in-frame clones and is missing some. Here the sample spans fewer than 200,000 clones, around 80% being singletons. Germline CDR1 is SGHTA and CDR2 is FQGTGA. Germline trimming cut 4 bases from V and 1 base from J; bases unmatched to any gene: 12. CDR3 length: 18 amino acids. This entry is derived from a study of cytomegalovirus exposure and HLA in healthy donors. Overall study results and limits: A further, later analysis showed that HLA-associated TCR beta chains (compared with equally common others) were more clonally expanded. Earlier findings revealed that most TCR beta V segments proved productive either about 87% or about 30% of the time.

Sequences were obtained from PBMCs. J is TRBJ2-1 and V is TRBV7-3; 8 bases are shared with TRBD2. The clonotype was recovered from a woman in her thirties or forties in good health and CMV-seronegative. CDR3 DNA: TGTGCCAGCAGCTCACCCGGTAAAGCGGGAGTTTCCTACAATGAGCAGTTCTTC. The encoded protein is CASSSPGKAGVSYNEQFF.